This T cell receptor (beta chain) is drawn from a study of human T cells and chemical hapten exposure (dated by TCRdb to the early 2020s). General notes on the study: For sensitization, 2% DPC in acetone was applied to a 2 cm by 2 cm area of upper inner arm skin. The study tracked peripheral blood TCR repertoire changes in vivo during primary and secondary sensitization to the hapten diphenylcyclopropenone (DPC) in alopecia patients. Around 29 alopecia patients provided blood for TCR sequencing at one to four time points (pre-sensitization, 2, 6 and 24 weeks). Patch testing was performed on the upper back with Finn chambers containing 0.01% DPC, and the patch tests were scored after 6 days according to International Contact Dermatitis Research Group standards. Blood samples were taken from patients before sensitization (week 0) and at 2, 6 and about 24 weeks after DPC sensitization. Most of the patients in the cohort were female, and the cohort covered alopecia areata with under or over 50% scalp involvement, alopecia totalis and alopecia universalis. Throughout the roughly 24-week study period, patients were also given weekly therapeutic DPC doses on the scalp. The libraries were sequenced as a pool, and the TCR yield per sample differed mostly because of small variations in library volumes within the pool. The study at large found these results: Compared with pre-sensitization or healthy control sets, expanded TCRs formed significantly more large CDR3 similarity clusters, which is consistent with antigen-driven responses. After repeated subsampling, changes were observed in the strength of the expansion versus patch-test correlation and in the threshold at which the correlation became significant. Because every patient had alopecia, a presumed autoimmune disease, the patients' immune response might differ from that of healthy individuals. The number of TCRs above 1 in 1000 frequency did not change with DPC sensitization; there was no evidence of global repertoire structure alterations. Patch test score was positively correlated with the number of PT1 expanded TCRs, with significance at thresholds 8, 16 and 32 but not at 4.

The CDR3, cysteine through phenylalanine, is 14 amino acids long. The entry retains the CDR3 DNA only, 42 bases that are in frame from base 1. Trimming at the junction amounts to 8 bases on V and 1 base on J, and the germline ends lie 12 bases apart. CDR1 and CDR2, looked up from the germline V gene, are MNHEY and SVGAGI. This specimen's time point label, per the study, means: pre-sensitization, week 0. Per the publication, the treatment or condition label means: therapeutic diphenylcyclopropenone sensitization with weekly scalp DPC. Blood at each patch-test visit was drawn before the patch test was applied. Patients were eligible if aged 18 to 70, diagnosed with alopecia and judged suitable for DPC therapy, and pregnant patients were excluded. Total RNA was extracted from unfractionated whole blood that had been collected in Tempus Blood RNA tubes. Preparation of the library involved RACE. Sequencing was carried out with a NextSeq 500. During library preparation, unique molecular identifiers were attached to individual cDNA molecules so that TCRs could be counted in a quantitative, reproducible way. From each blood RNA sample, both TCR alpha and TCR beta chains were sequenced. Per the source publication's procedure: A median of about 89,000 TCRs per sample was observed, with a range of about 23,224 to 690,600. V, J and CDR3 annotation of the TCR reads was performed with the Decombinator software suite. For the PS versus PT1 abundance plots, all samples were subsampled to the same number of TCRs (28,000). TCRs were defined as expanded if absent before sensitization and observed at least eight times at the 2-week time point. TCRdb reran the public reads through fastp at Q25 and MiXCR, keeping productive beta chains. Every CDR3 protein is listed once, alongside the most common genes and DNA of its rows. TCRdb's processing, not the authors' own work, is the source of the V and J calls. This sample holds about 62,000 distinct CDR3 sequences; about 7% were observed only once. Under 2% of the sample lies in the top ten.

This clonotype was detected many times. This clone's antigen is unknown. No clone much larger than this one lies a single base away; base qualities are absent. The chain joins TRBV6-5 to TRBJ1-5; TRBD1 is perhaps the D gene, given 5 matching bases. This receptor was obtained from a woman in her twenties or thirties with alopecia areata. Some clones in this sample may be carry-over from other donors' samples. The sample in question was whole blood, obtained in connection with sensitization to the hapten diphenylcyclopropenone (DPC). At the DNA level, the sequence is TGTGCCAGCGGGGCTGGACTAAGCAATCAGCCCCAGCATTTT. It encodes CASGAGLSNQPQHF.